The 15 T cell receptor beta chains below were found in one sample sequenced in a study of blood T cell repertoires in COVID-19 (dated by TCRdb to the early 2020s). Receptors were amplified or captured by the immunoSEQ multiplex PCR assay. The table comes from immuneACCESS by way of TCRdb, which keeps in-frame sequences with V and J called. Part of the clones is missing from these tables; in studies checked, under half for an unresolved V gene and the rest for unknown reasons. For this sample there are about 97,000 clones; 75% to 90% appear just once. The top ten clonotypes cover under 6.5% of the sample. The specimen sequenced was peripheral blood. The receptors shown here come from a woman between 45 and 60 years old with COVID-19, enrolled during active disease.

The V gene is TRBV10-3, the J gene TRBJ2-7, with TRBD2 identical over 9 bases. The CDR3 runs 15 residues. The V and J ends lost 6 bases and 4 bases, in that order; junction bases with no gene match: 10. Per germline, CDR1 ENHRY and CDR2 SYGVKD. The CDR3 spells CAISPGLANGYEQYF. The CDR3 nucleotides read TGTGCCATCAGCCCGGGACTAGCTAATGGTTACGAGCAGTACTTC.

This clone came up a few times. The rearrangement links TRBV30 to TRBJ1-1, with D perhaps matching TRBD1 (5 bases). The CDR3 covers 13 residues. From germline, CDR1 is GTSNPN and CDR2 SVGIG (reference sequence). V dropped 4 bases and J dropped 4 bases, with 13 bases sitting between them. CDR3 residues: CAWNGLGVTEAFF. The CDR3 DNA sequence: TGTGCCTGGAATGGGTTAGGGGTCACTGAAGCTTTCTTT.

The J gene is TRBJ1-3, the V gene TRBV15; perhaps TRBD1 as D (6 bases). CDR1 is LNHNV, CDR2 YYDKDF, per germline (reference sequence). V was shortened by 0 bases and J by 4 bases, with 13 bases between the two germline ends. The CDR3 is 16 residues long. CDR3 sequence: CATSRDNHQGGNTIYF. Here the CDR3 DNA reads TGTGCCACCAGCAGAGATAATCACCAGGGGGGAAACACCATATATTTT.

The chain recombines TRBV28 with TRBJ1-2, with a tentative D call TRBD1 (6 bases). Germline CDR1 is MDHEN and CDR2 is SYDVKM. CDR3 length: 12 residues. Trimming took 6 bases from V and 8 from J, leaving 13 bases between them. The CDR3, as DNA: TGTGCCAGCAGGGTCGTTACAGGGGGCTACACCTTC. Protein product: CASRVVTGGYTF.

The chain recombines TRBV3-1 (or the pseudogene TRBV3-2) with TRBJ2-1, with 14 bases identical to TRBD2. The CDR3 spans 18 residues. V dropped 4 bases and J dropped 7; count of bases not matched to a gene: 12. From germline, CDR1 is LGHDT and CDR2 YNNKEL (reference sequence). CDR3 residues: CASSRRAGGLAGENEQFF. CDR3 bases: TGTGCCAGCAGCCGCCGAGCCGGGGGACTAGCGGGGGAGAATGAGCAGTTCTTC.

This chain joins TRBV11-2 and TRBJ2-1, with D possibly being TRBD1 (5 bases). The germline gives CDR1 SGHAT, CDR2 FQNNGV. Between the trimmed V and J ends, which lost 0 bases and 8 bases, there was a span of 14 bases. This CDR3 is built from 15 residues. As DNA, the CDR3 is TGTGCCAGCAGCTTAGACCGCAGGGTTATGCATGAGCAGTTCTTC. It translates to CASSLDRRVMHEQFF.

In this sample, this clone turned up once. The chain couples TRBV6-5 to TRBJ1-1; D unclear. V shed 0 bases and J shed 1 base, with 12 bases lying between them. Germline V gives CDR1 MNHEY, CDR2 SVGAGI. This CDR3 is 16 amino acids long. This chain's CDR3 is CASSYSIPGQNTEAFF. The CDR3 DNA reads TGTGCCAGCAGTTACTCGATACCAGGCCAGAACACTGAAGCTTTCTTT.

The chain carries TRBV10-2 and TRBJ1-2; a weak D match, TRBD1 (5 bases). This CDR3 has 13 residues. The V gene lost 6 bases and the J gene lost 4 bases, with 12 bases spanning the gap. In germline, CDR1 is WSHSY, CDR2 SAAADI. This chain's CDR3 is CASSPDRSYGYTF. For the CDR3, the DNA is TGCGCCAGCAGCCCAGACAGAAGCTATGGCTACACCTTC.

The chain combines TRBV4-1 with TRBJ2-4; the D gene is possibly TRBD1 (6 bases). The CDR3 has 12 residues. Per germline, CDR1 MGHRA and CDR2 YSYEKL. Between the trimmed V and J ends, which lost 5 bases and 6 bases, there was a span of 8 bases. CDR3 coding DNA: TGCGCCAGCAGCTTACAGGGAAACATTCAGTACTTC. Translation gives CASSLQGNIQYF.

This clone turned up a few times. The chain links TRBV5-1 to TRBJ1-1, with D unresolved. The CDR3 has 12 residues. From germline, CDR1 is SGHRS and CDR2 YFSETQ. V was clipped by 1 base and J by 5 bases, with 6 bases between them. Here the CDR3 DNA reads TGCGCCAGCAGCTTGTCGGGGACTGAAGCTTTCTTT. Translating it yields CASSLSGTEAFF.

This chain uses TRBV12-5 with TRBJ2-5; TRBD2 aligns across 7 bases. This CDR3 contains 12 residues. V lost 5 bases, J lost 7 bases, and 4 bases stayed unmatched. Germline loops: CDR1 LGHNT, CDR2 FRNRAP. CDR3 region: CASGPREGTQYF. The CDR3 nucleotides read TGTGCTAGTGGTCCCAGGGAGGGGACCCAGTACTTC.

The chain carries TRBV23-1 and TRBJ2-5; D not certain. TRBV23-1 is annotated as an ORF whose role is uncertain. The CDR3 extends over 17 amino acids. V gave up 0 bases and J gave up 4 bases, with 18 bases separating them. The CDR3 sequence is CASSQSHPGWVRETQYF. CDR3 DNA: TGCGCCAGCAGTCAATCCCACCCCGGGTGGGTCAGAGAGACCCAGTACTTC.

DNA for the CDR3: TGTGCCAGCAGCTTCAGGACAGTAACCTACGAGCAGTACTTC. Translating gives CASSFRTVTYEQYF. This sequence joins TRBV13 and TRBJ2-7; D is possibly TRBD1 (6 bases). The CDR3 consists of 14 residues. The germline V gene has CDR1 PRHDT and CDR2 FYEKMQ (reference sequence). V lost 3 bases, J lost 2 bases, and 11 bases lay in between.

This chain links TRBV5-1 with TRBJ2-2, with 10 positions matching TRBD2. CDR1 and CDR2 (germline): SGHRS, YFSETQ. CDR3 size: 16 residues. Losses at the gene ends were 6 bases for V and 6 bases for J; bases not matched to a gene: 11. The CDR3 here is CASTPTATSGPGELFF. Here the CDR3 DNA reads TGCGCCAGCACCCCGACTGCGACTAGCGGGCCCGGGGAGCTGTTTTTT.

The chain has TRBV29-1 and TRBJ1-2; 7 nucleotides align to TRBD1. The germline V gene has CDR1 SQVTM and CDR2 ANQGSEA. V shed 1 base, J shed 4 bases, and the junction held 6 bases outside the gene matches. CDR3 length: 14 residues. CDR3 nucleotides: TGCAGCGTTGAAGGGGTAGGGGGCGGCTATGGCTACACCTTC. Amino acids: CSVEGVGGGYGYTF.